The 26 T cell receptor beta chains given below trace back to one sample, sequenced in a study of PD-L1 blockade in urothelial cancer. Time point: peripheral blood 6 weeks after treatment start. Method: immunoSEQ multiplex PCR; TCRdb's copy keeps in-frame clones and lacks some. The sample contains about 130,000 clones, roughly 88% of which appear only once. The specimen was PBMCs, collected around atezolizumab (anti-PD-L1) treatment. The receptors come from a man aged 45-65 years with urothelial cancer.

The chain joins TRBV6-6 to TRBJ1-2; tentative D call: TRBD1 (6 bases). Germline CDR1 is MNHNY and CDR2 is SVGAGI (reference sequence). This CDR3 is 11 amino acids long. V dropped 10 bases and J dropped 4 bases, with 10 bases sitting between them. CDR3 in DNA: TGTGCCATCACACAGGGCTATGGCTACACCTTC. Its translation is CAITQGYGYTF.

The chain employs TRBV7-3 and TRBJ2-3; D might be TRBD1 (5 bases). The germline V and J ends were trimmed by 2 bases and 2 bases, with 8 bases remaining between them. Germline CDR1 and CDR2: SGHTA and FQGTGA. CDR3 size: 14 residues. DNA of the CDR3: TGTGCCAGCAGCTTACAGGGCCCCACAGATACGCAGTATTTT. Encoded protein: CASSLQGPTDTQYF.

There are a few counts of this clone. The V call is TRBV5-1, the J call TRBJ1-1, with D tentatively TRBD1 (5 bases). Germline V lookup: CDR1 SGHRS, CDR2 YFSETQ. Trimming pared 2 bases from V and 6 bases from J, leaving 14 bases between. The CDR3 contains 14 residues. CDR3 protein: CASSFLSGDAEAFF. Here the CDR3 DNA reads TGCGCCAGCAGCTTCTTGTCGGGGGACGCTGAAGCTTTCTTT.

This chain joins TRBV29-1 and TRBJ1-2, with D possibly TRBD1 on 6 matching bases. Per the germline V gene, CDR1 is SQVTM and CDR2 is ANQGSEA. The CDR3 is 14 residues long. Trimming took off 7 bases at V and 3 bases at J, with 18 bases between the two ends. The CDR3 nucleotides are TGCAGCGGGAGGGGGGGGCCCTCTGACTATGGCTACACCTTC. This translates into CSGRGGPSDYGYTF. The full variable domain, with the rest looked up from reference TRBV29-1 and TRBJ1-2, is SAVISQKPSRDICQRGTSLTIQCQVDSQVTMMFWYRQQPGQSLTLIATANQGSEATYESGFVIDKFPISRPNLTFSTLTVSNMSPEDSSIYLCSGRGGPSDYGYTFGSGTRLTVV.

V usage is TRBV29-1 and J usage is TRBJ1-2; tentative D call: TRBD1 (6 bases). CDR1 SQVTM and CDR2 ANQGSEA come from the germline V gene. Trimming pared 6 bases from V and 8 bases from J, leaving 13 bases between. The CDR3 covers 11 residues. In DNA, the CDR3 is TGCAGCGTCTGGGGGCCTCAAGGCTACACCTTC. Translating it yields CSVWGPQGYTF. Drawing the rest from reference TRBV29-1 and TRBJ1-2, the complete variable domain is SAVISQKPSRDICQRGTSLTIQCQVDSQVTMMFWYRQQPGQSLTLIATANQGSEATYESGFVIDKFPISRPNLTFSTLTVSNMSPEDSSIYLCSVWGPQGYTFGSGTRLTVV.

V gene TRBV5-1 combines with J gene TRBJ2-5; 8 nucleotides line up with TRBD1. Per the germline V gene, CDR1 is SGHRS and CDR2 is YFSETQ. V lost 4 bases to trimming and J lost 5 bases; unmatched junction nucleotides: 10. The CDR3 runs 15 residues. The CDR3 bases are TGCGCCAGCAGCGTGCGGACAGGGTCGGGGGAGACCCAGTACTTC. Residues: CASSVRTGSGETQYF.

This clone was observed many times. The chain joins TRBV5-8 to TRBJ2-1; TRBD1 might be the D (6 bases). With 2 bases removed from V and 4 bases from J, the gap between germline ends came to 10 bases. This CDR3 has 14 residues. In germline, CDR1 is SGHTS, CDR2 YDEGEE. The CDR3 bases are TGTGCCAGCAGCTTCGGCAGGGGTTACAATGAGCAGTTCTTC. Its protein is CASSFGRGYNEQFF.

The V call is TRBV6-5, the J call TRBJ2-1, with unresolved D. Germline values: CDR1 MNHEY, CDR2 SVGAGI. V was cut by 7 bases and J by 7 bases, with 14 bases left in between. CDR3 length: 13 amino acids. The CDR3 region is CASTILGRNEQFF. The CDR3 DNA is TGTGCCAGCACCATCCTAGGTCGGAATGAGCAGTTCTTC.

J is TRBJ2-5 and V is TRBV10-3; D gene uncertain. Germline V lookup: CDR1 ENHRY, CDR2 SYGVKD. Trimming left V 5 bases short and J 3 bases short, with 13 bases between. The CDR3 consists of 14 residues. DNA for the CDR3: TGTGCCATCAGTCCTAATATCGAAAAAGAGACCCAGTACTTC. Its protein is CAISPNIEKETQYF.

The chain joins TRBV2 to TRBJ1-3; weak D call: TRBD1 (5 bases). This CDR3 has 17 residues. Germline assignment: CDR1 SNHLY and CDR2 FYNNEI. Between the trimmed V and J ends, which lost 3 bases and 0 bases, there was a span of 15 bases. CDR3 bases: TGTGCCAGCAGTGACTTTGCGGGGGGGACCTCTGGAAACACCATATATTTT. Protein sequence: CASSDFAGGTSGNTIYF.

CDR3 loop: CASSWARNEKLFF. CDR3 coding DNA: TGTGCCAGTAGTTGGGCAAGGAATGAAAAACTGTTTTTT. V usage is TRBV19 and J usage is TRBJ1-4; D unresolved. V was shortened by 5 bases and J by 5 bases, with 9 bases between the two germline ends. CDR1 is LNHDA, CDR2 SQIVND, per germline (reference sequence). The CDR3 length is 13 residues.

The chain links TRBV19 to TRBJ1-2, with D hard to call. In germline, CDR1 is LNHDA, CDR2 SQIVND (reference sequence). V gave up 3 bases and J gave up 7 bases, with 6 bases separating them. The CDR3 sequence is 11 residues long. CDR3 residues: CASSMGTGYTF. CDR3 DNA sequence: TGTGCCAGTAGTATGGGCACTGGCTACACCTTC.

V gene TRBV6-5 combines with J gene TRBJ2-7; D is undetermined. The CDR3 is 11 residues long. Germline-derived CDR1 and CDR2 are MNHEY and SVGAGI. V lost 5 bases to trimming and J lost 4 bases, with 6 bases between them. The CDR3 nucleotides read TGTGCCAGCAGTAACAATTACGAGCAGTACTTC. Its protein is CASSNNYEQYF.

The genes are TRBV15 and TRBJ1-1; D is unresolved. V shed 3 bases and J shed 8 bases, with 22 bases lying between them. CDR1 is LNHNV, CDR2 YYDKDF, per germline (reference sequence). CDR3 length equals 16 residues. The chain's CDR3 is CATSSDHPGGRREAFF. The CDR3 coding sequence is TGTGCCACCAGCAGCGATCATCCGGGAGGCCGTAGGGAAGCTTTCTTT.

The chain couples TRBV19 to TRBJ2-6; no definite D call. This CDR3 is built from 15 residues. V lost 2 bases to trimming and J lost 4 bases, with 9 bases between them. The germline V gene has CDR1 LNHDA and CDR2 SQIVND (reference sequence). CDR3 loop: CASSIMLTGANVLTF. The CDR3 DNA is TGTGCCAGTAGTATAATGCTCACAGGGGCCAACGTCCTGACTTTC.

DNA of the CDR3: TGCGCCAGCAGCCAAGTGGATAGGGGTTGGTCAGATACGCAGTATTTT. It translates to CASSQVDRGWSDTQYF. The chain recombines TRBV4-1 with TRBJ2-3, with TRBD1 as a possible D gene (5 bases). Germline values: CDR1 MGHRA, CDR2 YSYEKL. There are 16 residues in the CDR3. Trimming pared 1 base from V and 4 bases from J, leaving 15 bases between.

Points on this clone: The junction shows a germline mismatch at one end, possibly a read error. V gene TRBV11-1 combines with J gene TRBJ1-2, with D tentatively TRBD1 (5 bases). The germline V gene encodes CDR1 SGHAT and CDR2 FQDESV (reference sequence). The CDR3 is made up of 11 amino acids. CDR3 coding DNA: TGTGCCAGCAGGCGGGATGGGACGCCAGACTTC. Translated, it gives CASRRDGTPDF. The full variable domain, its missing parts supplied by reference TRBV11-1 and TRBJ1-2, is EAEVAQSPRYKITEKSQAVAFWCDPISGHATLYWYRQILGQGPELLVQFQDESVVDDSQLPKDRFSAERLKGVDSTLKIQPAELGDSAMYLCASRRDGTPDFGSGTRLTVV.

The V call is TRBV30, the J call TRBJ2-7; unclear D gene. CDR1 and CDR2 (germline): GTSNPN, SVGIG (reference sequence). This CDR3 has 11 residues. Between the trimmed V and J ends, which lost 0 bases and 6 bases, there was a span of 6 bases. The DNA for the CDR3 is TGTGCCTGGAGTGTAAATCGCGAGCAGTACTTC. As protein: CAWSVNREQYF.

V and J are TRBV9 and TRBJ2-3, with TRBD2 matching over 8 bases. The CDR3 loop spans 15 amino acids. J gave up 2 bases and V 7 bases, and 9 bases lay outside the gene matches. The germline V gene has CDR1 SGDLS and CDR2 YYNGEE. The CDR3 spells CASAGGPGATDTQYF. The DNA for the CDR3 is TGTGCCAGCGCGGGGGGCCCGGGGGCCACAGATACGCAGTATTTT.

This clone was seen once. The chain is built from TRBV30 and TRBJ2-6; D might be TRBD2 (6 bases). The CDR3 spans 11 residues. Germline V CDR1 and CDR2: GTSNPN, SVGIG (reference sequence). The CDR3 sequence is CAAGGANVLTF. Written as DNA, the CDR3 is TGTGCGGCGGGGGGGGCCAACGTCCTGACTTTC.

The chain employs TRBV18 and TRBJ2-1; 12 bases agree with TRBD1. V shed 0 bases, J shed 7 bases, and the junction held 4 bases outside the gene matches. In germline, CDR1 is KGHSH, CDR2 LQKENI. CDR3 length: 16 amino acids. The DNA for the CDR3 is TGTGCCAGCTCACCACCGGGACAGGGGGCGGGTAATGAGCAGTTCTTC. Translation: CASSPPGQGAGNEQFF.

V usage is TRBV5-3 and J usage is TRBJ1-4, with TRBD1 matching 7 bases. TRBV5-3 is an ORF for which the function is uncertain. V gave up 3 bases and J gave up 2 bases; unmatched junction bases: 4. The CDR3 covers 15 residues. The CDR3 sequence: CARSCRGETNEKLFF. CDR3 nucleotide sequence: TGTGCCAGAAGCTGCAGGGGGGAGACTAATGAAAAACTGTTTTTT.

J is TRBJ1-1 and V is TRBV7-9; D perhaps matches TRBD1 (6 bases). The CDR3 sequence is 14 residues long. Germline lookup yields CDR1 SEHNR and CDR2 FQNEAQ (reference sequence). V was cut by 5 bases and J by 1 base, with 11 bases left in between. Here the CDR3 DNA reads TGTGCCAGCAGCCCAGGGGCACCGAACACTGAAGCTTTCTTT. Amino acids: CASSPGAPNTEAFF.

The chain combines TRBV9 with TRBJ2-3; D is ambiguous. The CDR3 is 16 amino acids. Trimming took off 0 bases at V and 2 bases at J, with 13 bases between the two ends. Germline assignment: CDR1 SGDLS and CDR2 YYNGEE. CDR3 region: CASSVGKRPITDTQYF. CDR3 nucleotides: TGTGCCAGCAGCGTAGGGAAGCGCCCAATCACAGATACGCAGTATTTT.

The CDR3 reads CASSWGQGPANYGYTF. CDR3 DNA: TGTGCCAGCAGCTGGGGACAGGGGCCAGCTAACTATGGCTACACCTTC. The chain has TRBV7-9 and TRBJ1-2, with 10 bases identical to TRBD1. Germline CDR1 and CDR2: SEHNR and FQNEAQ (reference sequence). The V segment lost 4 bases and the J segment 0 bases; nucleotides outside the gene matches: 5. CDR3 length: 16 residues.

This chain uses TRBV7-6 with TRBJ2-2; TRBD2 is a possible D gene (5 bases). Germline values: CDR1 SGHVS, CDR2 FNYEAQ. This CDR3 contains 15 residues. V lost 4 bases to trimming and J lost 0 bases, with 9 bases between them. Here the CDR3 reads CASSWTHSNTGELFF. CDR3 DNA: TGTGCCAGCAGCTGGACTCACTCGAACACCGGGGAGCTGTTTTTT.